The TCR beta chain described here comes from a study of radiotherapy plus CTLA-4 blockade in lung cancer. Study-wide results and limits: TCR clones of tumor origin grew in blood after radiotherapy plus ipilimumab.

The germline CDR1 and CDR2 sequences are SGHTA and FQGNSA. This CDR3 has 14 residues. The V end was cut by 2 bases, the J end by 5 bases, with 12 bases between. Sequencing used immunoSEQ multiplex PCR; TCRdb keeps in-frame clones, though not all of them. This sample has 45,000 to 60,000 clones; about three quarters occur once, and the top ten carry 2% to 3%. With respect to this clone: Its matching antigen is unknown.

This sample comprised peripheral blood, obtained from a patient treated with radiotherapy plus ipilimumab. The sequence was obtained from a human donor with non-small cell lung cancer whose response to radiotherapy plus ipilimumab could not be evaluated. The V and J genes are TRBV7-2 and TRBJ2-5; no firm D call. CDR3 sequence reads: CASSLYNGAETQYF. CDR3 DNA sequence: TGTGCCAGCAGCTTATACAACGGAGCGGAGACCCAGTACTTC.